This T cell receptor (beta chain) is from a study of STAT5B mutations in CD4+ large granular lymphocyte leukemia. Looking at the study overall: Among healthy controls, a particular HLA allele went with more CDR3 'QG' motifs. Study findings and constraints: No patients shared main leukemic clonotypes, though roughly 25% appeared at low frequency elsewhere. TRBV06-family usage was enriched in top patient clones (8/27) versus controls (2/35). Without putative leukemic clones, patient CD4-sorted repertoires remained more clonal than healthy CD4+ repertoires.

About this clone itself: Its antigen remains unidentified.

J gave up 5 bases and V 5 bases, and 9 bases lay outside the gene matches. Germline CDR1 KGHSH, CDR2 LQKENI. The CDR3 totals 15 residues. Generated by immunoSEQ multiplex PCR, the TCRdb table keeps only in-frame clones and is missing some. The table includes just under 35,000 clones, approximately 71% detected once. The rearrangement uses TRBV18 and TRBJ2-5; 9 nucleotides line up with TRBD2. Sequencing was done on a sample of CD4+ T cells from blood buffy coats. This clonotype was obtained from a human donor in good health. The CDR3 reads CASSSVQREAETQYF. The CDR3 nucleotides are TGTGCCAGCTCATCCGTTCAGCGGGAGGCGGAGACCCAGTACTTC.